A selection of T cell receptor beta chains follows, all from one sample in a study of shared clonotypes between healthy human individuals. Sequencing used immunoSEQ multiplex PCR; TCRdb keeps in-frame clones, though not all of them. The sample shows some 1.5 million clones, 98% of them seen only once. Specimen: naive CD4+ T cells sorted from blood. The receptors originated from a young man in good health. Each CDR3 is given with its conserved first and last residue. A D gene is named only where the DNA matches it firmly. The size of a clone is reported for some rows only, either as once, few or many, or as a class for expanded clones.

>TRBV9|NA|NA|TRBJ2-3
TGTGCCAGCAGCGTAGGAGGCTCCACCAGCCCAGATACGCAGTATTTT
CASSVGGSTSPDTQYF
>TRBV4-3|NA|NA|TRBJ2-2
TGCGCCAGCAGCCAAGATCTCGGCTCTATTCGGGGCACCGGGGAGCTGTTTTTT
CASSQDLGSIRGTGELFF
>TRBV10-3|NA|TRBD2|TRBJ2-1
TGTGCCATCAGTGCGGCTAGCGGGAGTAACGATGAGCAGTTCTTC
CAISAASGSNDEQFF
>TRBV20-1|NA|NA|TRBJ2-1
TGCAGTGCCAGAAAATTCAATGAGCAGTTCTTC
CSARKFNEQFF
>TRBV7-9|NA|NA|TRBJ2-3
TGTGCCAGCAGCTTAGTGGAGCGGCGCACAGATACGCAGTATTTT
CASSLVERRTDTQYF
>TRBV11-2|NA|NA|TRBJ1-5
TGTGCCAGCAGCTTAGCGGGGTCTAATCAGCCCCAGCATTTT
CASSLAGSNQPQHF
>TRBV5-4|NA|NA|TRBJ2-6
TGTGCCAGCAGCTTTAAGGCCTCTGGGGCCAACGTCCTGACTTTC
CASSFKASGANVLTF
>TRBV5-1|NA|NA|TRBJ2-6
TGCGCCAGCAGCTTCGGGGACGACTCTGGGGCCAACGTCCTGACTTTC
CASSFGDDSGANVLTF
>TRBV5-4|NA|TRBD2|TRBJ2-7
TGTGCCAGCACCCCGCGGTCCGGGAGGGCGGGTGAGCAGTACTTC
CASTPRSGRAGEQYF
>TRBV7-2|NA|TRBD1|TRBJ1-1
TGTGCCAGCAGCCCCCAAAGACAGGGGGCCACTGAAGCTTTCTTT
CASSPQRQGATEAFF
>TRBV2|few|TRBD1|TRBJ1-5
TGTGCCAGCAGGTGGGACAGGGAGGCTCAGCCCCAGCATTTT
CASRWDREAQPQHF
>TRBV6-4|NA|NA|TRBJ1-5
TGTGCCAGCAGTGACCGCCTTTGGGGCTGGCCCCAGCATTTT
CASSDRLWGWPQHF
>TRBV10-3|NA|TRBD2|TRBJ2-7
TGTGCCATCAGTGACCTAGCGGGAGTCTCCTACGAGCAGTACTTC
CAISDLAGVSYEQYF
>TRBV27|NA|TRBD2|TRBJ2-1
TGTGCCAGCAGTCAAGGATGGGCGGGAGGGACCTACAATGAGCAGTTCTTC
CASSQGWAGGTYNEQFF
>TRBV5-1|NA|NA|TRBJ2-7
TGCGCCAGCAGCTTGACTCCAGGGACGGTTCCCTACGAGCAGTACTTC
CASSLTPGTVPYEQYF
>TRBV5-1|NA|TRBD2|TRBJ2-7
TGCGCCAGCAGCACTGCGGGGGGCTCCTACGAGCAGTACTTC
CASSTAGGSYEQYF
>TRBV5-1|NA|TRBD1|TRBJ1-2
TGCGCCAGCACCTTAAGTGGACAGGACTATGGCTACACCTTC
CASTLSGQDYGYTF
>TRBV7-2|once|NA|TRBJ2-2
TGTGCCAGCATTTCCAATAGCAGGAGGGGGAACACCGGGGAGCTGTTTTTT
CASISNSRRGNTGELFF
>TRBV28|NA|TRBD1|TRBJ2-6
TGTGCCAGCAGTTTCGACAGGGGGCAGTCTGGGGCCAACGTCCTGACTTTC
CASSFDRGQSGANVLTF
>TRBV20-1|NA|NA|TRBJ2-3
TGCAGTGTCAGGGACACAGATACGCAGTATTTT
CSVRDTDTQYF
>TRBV10-1|NA|NA|TRBJ2-3
TGCGCCAGCAGCCACGGGCAGCGGGGCACAGATACGCAGTATTTT
CASSHGQRGTDTQYF
>TRBV20-1|NA|NA|TRBJ1-1
TGCAGTCCACAGGGCGGCACTGAAGCTTTCTTT
CSPQGGTEAFF
>TRBV7-6|NA|NA|TRBJ2-7
TGTGCCAGCAGCTTAGCAGGGACCCTATACGGAGCCCCCCACGAGCAGTACTTC
CASSLAGTLYGAPHEQYF
>TRBV19|NA|TRBD1|TRBJ1-1
TGTGCCAGTAGAAACACAGGGGGGAACACTGAAGCTTTCTTT
CASRNTGGNTEAFF
>TRBV9|NA|NA|TRBJ1-4
TGTGCCAGCAGCGAGAGGCTTAATGAAAAACTGTTTTTT
CASSERLNEKLFF
>TRBV4-3|NA|NA|TRBJ2-1
TGCGCCAGCAGCCAAGCCAAGGAGATCTACAATGAGCAGTTCTTC
CASSQAKEIYNEQFF
>TRBV30|NA|NA|TRBJ1-1
TGTGCCTGGAGCGGCATCCGGACCCAAAGAACTGAAGCTTTCTTT
CAWSGIRTQRTEAFF
>TRBV9|NA|TRBD1|TRBJ2-6
TGTGCCAGCAGCGTAGACATTAGACAGGGAGCTGGGGCCAACGTCCTGACTTTC
CASSVDIRQGAGANVLTF
>TRBV5-1|NA|NA|TRBJ1-2
TGCGCCAGCAGCCCTACCCGGGACACCTATGGCTACACCTTC
CASSPTRDTYGYTF
>TRBV27|NA|NA|TRBJ2-7
TGTGCCAGCAGTTGGGACGGGGATATCTACGAGCAGTACTTC
CASSWDGDIYEQYF
>TRBV2|NA|TRBD1|TRBJ1-1
TGTGCCAGCAGCCGAATTCGCTCAGGGGGCTCTGAAGCTTTCTTT
CASSRIRSGGSEAFF
>TRBV11-2|NA|NA|TRBJ2-5
TGTGCCAGCAGCTTTTTGGCGTCAGGGGAGACCCAGTACTTC
CASSFLASGETQYF
>TRBV7-2|NA|NA|TRBJ2-7
TGTGCCAGCAGCTTCCGCTGGACGGGCCTCGAGCAGTACTTC
CASSFRWTGLEQYF
>TRBV6-4|NA|TRBD2|TRBJ2-1
TGTGCCAGCAGCGTACTAGCGGGCCTGTCCTACAATGAGCAGTTCTTC
CASSVLAGLSYNEQFF
>TRBV30|NA|NA|TRBJ2-2
TGTGCCTGGAGTGTAGTAGCGCGTCTTGGCACCGGGGAGCTGTTTTTT
CAWSVVARLGTGELFF
>TRBV7-2|NA|NA|TRBJ2-7
TGTGCCAGCAGCCCGTCGGGACGGAGCGTGACCTACGAGCAGTACTTC
CASSPSGRSVTYEQYF
>TRBV15|NA|TRBD1|TRBJ2-5
TGTGCCACCAGCAGAGCAGGGACAGTAGAGACCCAGTACTTC
CATSRAGTVETQYF
>TRBV29-1|NA|TRBD1|TRBJ2-7
TGCAGCGTTGAAGAGTTGGGGACAGGGTACTCCTACGAGCAGTACTTC
CSVEELGTGYSYEQYF
>TRBV30|NA|NA|TRBJ1-5
TGTGCCTGGAGTGTGCGGGGGGCCTGGGGTCAGCCCCAGCATTTT
CAWSVRGAWGQPQHF
>TRBV25-1|NA|TRBD2|TRBJ2-1
TGTGCCAGCAGCCTGAGCGGGAGGGGGGGATACAATGAGCAGTTCTTC
CASSLSGRGGYNEQFF
>TRBV30|NA|NA|TRBJ1-2
TGTGCCTGGACAAAACAGGGTGTACGGTCTAGCACCTTC
CAWTKQGVRSSTF
>TRBV6-4|once|TRBD2|TRBJ2-7
TGTGCCAGCAGCCACCGGCGGGTCGCGGGAGGGTCCTACGAGCAGTACTTC
CASSHRRVAGGSYEQYF
>TRBV11-2|NA|NA|TRBJ2-6
TGTGCCAGCAGCTTAAGAGCTGGGGCCAACGTCCTGACTTTC
CASSLRAGANVLTF
>TRBV27|NA|TRBD2|TRBJ2-1
TGTGCCAGCAGTGCATTAGCGGGAGGACATTACAATGAGCAGTTCTTC
CASSALAGGHYNEQFF
>TRBV9|NA|NA|TRBJ2-7
TGTGCCAGCAGCGTAATGGACTACTCCTACGAGCAGTACTTC
CASSVMDYSYEQYF
>TRBV9|NA|NA|TRBJ1-2
TGTGCCAGCAGCGTAGGCCAGCCGGGGCACTATGGCTACACCTTC
CASSVGQPGHYGYTF
>TRBV4-3|NA|NA|TRBJ1-1
TGCGCCAGCAGCCAAGACGGTCGGGGCTTCACTGAAGCTTTCTTT
CASSQDGRGFTEAFF
>TRBV18|NA|NA|TRBJ2-2
TGTGCCAGCTCACCGGCAGGTCACACCGGGGAGCTGTTTTTT
CASSPAGHTGELFF
>TRBV25-1|NA|NA|TRBJ2-7
TGTGCCAGCAGCTCCTTCGGGGTATTCTACGAGCAGTACTTC
CASSSFGVFYEQYF
>TRBV5-1|once|NA|TRBJ2-1
TGCGCCAGCAGCCTGATGGTACCCCCGGGGTCCTACAATGAGCAGTTCTTC
CASSLMVPPGSYNEQFF
>TRBV6-5|NA|NA|TRBJ2-5
TGTGCCAGCATCTCAACGGGCGGAGAGACCCAGTACTTC
CASISTGGETQYF
>TRBV7-6|NA|NA|TRBJ1-3
TGTGCCAGCAGCTTATCCCCTTACCGCTCTGGAAACACCATATATTTT
CASSLSPYRSGNTIYF
>TRBV27|NA|NA|TRBJ1-5
TGTGCCAGCAGTTTCCTCGGACGGGTCAATCAGCCCCAGCATTTT
CASSFLGRVNQPQHF